The entry that follows covers one T cell receptor (beta chain) sequence. What antigen it recognizes has not been identified. Base qualities are not provided; no much larger clone lies one nucleotide away. The data are from a study of T cell responses to AZD1222 COVID-19 vaccine (TCRdb year 2021). Regarding the complete study: Because spike-specific TCR depth and breadth did not differ between the two schedules, AZD1222 recipients who got a second dose at roughly 4 weeks were pooled with those who got a second dose at roughly 12 weeks. TCR sequencing covered 230 or so trial participants: 200 to 220 given two doses of AZD1222 and 26 given two doses of MenACWY control vaccine. Trial participants were enrolled by age into 18-55, 56-69 and 70-plus year subgroups, with roughly 150, 30 and 60 TCR-sequenced participants respectively.

The paper's findings and limits, for the study overall: Nearly half of unique spike-specific TCRs reportedly recognized epitopes outside regions mutated in the B.1.351 and B.1.1.7 variants. Spike-specific TCR breadth and depth rose significantly after two AZD1222 doses compared with day 0 and with MenACWY recipients. No day 14 peak-response samples were available, so repertoires were characterized only after the peak T cell response. The 56-69-year group was small, and its depth increase did not reach significance, likely because of low power. Conclusions about previously exposed vaccinees are limited because only five or six AZD1222 recipients were SARS-CoV-2 seropositive at baseline. Most participants were white British and females outnumbered males, and the authors suggested that clonal diversity may have been underestimated. The vaccine-associated CD4 TCRs covered the entire spike protein, and the dominant responses fell in regions 160-218 and 743-854.

CDR1 SGDLS and CDR2 YYNGEE were looked up in the germline V gene. V drops 4 bases and J drops 4 bases, leaving 18 bases in between. Taken from cysteine to phenylalanine, the CDR3 has 15 residues. Of all the DNA, just the CDR3 is kept, 45 bases in frame from base 1. The CDR3 regions of human TCRbeta chains were subjected to immunosequencing. The original pipeline was this. Repertoire TCRs were matched against a reference library of SARS-CoV-2-specific TCRs generated with the MIRA antigen-specificity platform. Breadth meant the fraction of unique TCRs that were SARS-CoV-2-associated, whereas depth meant the fraction of total T cells that were SARS-CoV-2-associated. Each spike-specific TCR was assigned to its reactive spike region and to a CD4 or CD8 class using the MIRA data. Log10-transformed breadth and depth values were compared by one-way ANOVA with Sidak's multiple comparisons tests. TCRdb took this table from immuneACCESS and kept in-frame rearrangements with V and J called. Such tables lack part of the clones; where checked against another copy, unresolved V genes explain under half of the gap, and the rest is unexplained. The V and J calls and clone size are taken from that table; D and trimming were inferred from the DNA. This sample is represented by 95,000 to 100,000 clones; more than 85% of them were singletons. In total, the top ten clones hold approximately 15% of the sample.

Read against the paper, the sample's time point label means: baseline before first vaccination. Vaccinee samples were obtained from the UK trials COV001 and COV002, which included a single-blind randomized controlled phase 2/3 trial of AZD1222 (ChAdOx1 nCoV-19) in healthy adults. Trial participant PBMC samples were collected at day 0 and day 28 after the second dose for TCRbeta chain sequencing. The chain is assembled from TRBV9 and TRBJ2-7, with the D call perhaps TRBD1 or TRBD2, as 5 bases match in each case. This receptor was identified in an adult in good health. The material sequenced was peripheral blood, taken on day 0 of AZD1222 vaccination. The nucleotide sequence is given as TGTGCCAGCAGCCCCGGGGCCACCGGAGGATACGAGCAGTACTTC. Protein translation: CASSPGATGGYEQYF.